This TCR beta chain came from a study of T cell repertoires in cytomegalovirus infection. Across the whole study: Matching HLA type and CMV infection were both indicated by public TCR beta signatures.

Findings of the study overall: Dominant in the ex vivo response were TCR beta clonotypes restricted by HLA-C and specific for CMV.

This clonotype was counted a few times. As yet, its antigen is unknown. V shed 0 bases, J shed 9 bases, and the junction held 4 bases outside the gene matches. This CDR3 region has 15 residues. The germline gives CDR1 MNHNY, CDR2 SVGAGI (reference sequence). MiXCR, applied by TCRdb to the reads, yields one record per CDR3 protein. The table has hundreds of thousands of distinct CDR3 sequences, 9% to 9.5% seen once. The TCR originated in a human donor in good health (CMV status not recorded). Some clones in this sample may be carry-over from other donors' samples. This chain uses TRBV6-6 with TRBJ2-1; 11 nucleotides line up with TRBD2. Specimen: PBMCs. The DNA for the CDR3 is TGTGCCAGCAGTTACTCAACTAGCGGGAGTAGTGAGCAGTTCTTC. Translated: CASSYSTSGSSEQFF.